This T cell receptor (beta chain) was captured in a study of T-cell memory formation after mild COVID-19. In the study overall: Largely, TCR clusters stayed within a single donor. Study results and limitations: Of the contracting clones, CD4+ ones lay mainly in CM and EM, and CD8+ ones in EMRA. Cross-reactive memory apparently joined, as some responding clones appeared in pre-infection memory.

Via MiXCR, TCRdb re-called the 5' RACE reads, giving one row per CDR3 protein. The sample yields roughly 220,000 distinct CDR3 sequences, 9.5% to 10% seen once. As to this clonotype: Its specificity is unknown.

CDR1 is MDHEN, CDR2 SYDVKM, per germline. After removal of 6 bases from V and 7 bases from J, the junction contained 11 bases not matched to a gene. CDR3 length: 14 amino acids. The chain carries TRBV28 and TRBJ1-2, with 7 bases aligning to TRBD1. Sequences were obtained from PBMCs or a T cell subset sorted from them (not recorded which). The source of this sequence is a man younger than 35 who had mild COVID-19 (a few samples of this study predate the infection). Cell type and time point are not known. The CDR3 sequence is CASRRTGVVGGYTF. For the CDR3, the DNA is TGTGCCAGCAGACGGACAGGAGTTGTCGGTGGCTACACCTTC.